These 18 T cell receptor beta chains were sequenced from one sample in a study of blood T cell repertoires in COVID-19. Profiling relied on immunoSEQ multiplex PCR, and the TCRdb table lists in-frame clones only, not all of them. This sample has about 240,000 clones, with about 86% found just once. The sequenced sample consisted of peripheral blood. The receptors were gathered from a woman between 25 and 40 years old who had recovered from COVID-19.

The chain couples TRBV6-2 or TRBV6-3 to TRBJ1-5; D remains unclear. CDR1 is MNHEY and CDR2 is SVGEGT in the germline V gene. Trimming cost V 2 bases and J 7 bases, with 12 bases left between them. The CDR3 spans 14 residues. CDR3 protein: CASSYDSGSQPQHF. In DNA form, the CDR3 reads TGTGCCAGCAGTTACGATTCAGGTTCGCAGCCCCAGCATTTT.

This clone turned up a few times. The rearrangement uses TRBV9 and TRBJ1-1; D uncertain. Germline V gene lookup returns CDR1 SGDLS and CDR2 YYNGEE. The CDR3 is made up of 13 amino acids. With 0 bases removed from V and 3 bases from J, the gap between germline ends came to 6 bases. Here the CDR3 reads CASSVASYTEAFF. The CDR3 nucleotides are TGTGCCAGCAGCGTAGCGAGTTACACTGAAGCTTTCTTT.

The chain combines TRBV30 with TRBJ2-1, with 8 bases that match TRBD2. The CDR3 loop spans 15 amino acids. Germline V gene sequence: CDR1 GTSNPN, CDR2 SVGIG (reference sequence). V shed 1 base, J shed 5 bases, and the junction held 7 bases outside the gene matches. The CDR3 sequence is CAWSGTGGQNNEQFF. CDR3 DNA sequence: TGTGCCTGGAGTGGCACGGGGGGGCAGAACAATGAGCAGTTCTTC.

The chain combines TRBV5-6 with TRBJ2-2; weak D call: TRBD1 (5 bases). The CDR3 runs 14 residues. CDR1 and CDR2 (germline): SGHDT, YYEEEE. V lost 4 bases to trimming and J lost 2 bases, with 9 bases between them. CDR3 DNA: TGTGCCAGCAGCACAGGATTCAACACCGGGGAGCTGTTTTTT. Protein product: CASSTGFNTGELFF.

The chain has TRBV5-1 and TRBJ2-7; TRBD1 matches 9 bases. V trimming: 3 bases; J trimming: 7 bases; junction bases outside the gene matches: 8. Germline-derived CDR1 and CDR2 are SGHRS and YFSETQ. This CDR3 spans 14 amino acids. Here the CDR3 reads CASSSGDREEEQYF. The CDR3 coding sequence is TGCGCCAGCAGCTCAGGGGACAGGGAGGAGGAGCAGTACTTC. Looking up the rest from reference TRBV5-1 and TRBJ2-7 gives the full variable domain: KAGVTQTPRYLIKTRGQQVTLSCSPISGHRSVSWYQQTPGQGLQFLFEYFSETQRNKGNFPGRFSGRQFSNSRSEMNVSTLELGDSALYLCASSSGDREEEQYFGPGTRLTVT.

The CDR3 nucleotides are TGTGCCAGCAGTAGATTCGGGGGGCCGAGCTCCTACAATGAGCAGTTCTTC. It is translated as CASSRFGGPSSYNEQFF. The rearrangement uses TRBV6-6 and TRBJ2-1, with a tentative D call TRBD2 (7 bases). With 5 bases removed from V and 0 bases from J, the gap between germline ends came to 17 bases. Germline CDR1 and CDR2: MNHNY and SVGAGI (reference sequence). The CDR3 is made up of 17 amino acids.

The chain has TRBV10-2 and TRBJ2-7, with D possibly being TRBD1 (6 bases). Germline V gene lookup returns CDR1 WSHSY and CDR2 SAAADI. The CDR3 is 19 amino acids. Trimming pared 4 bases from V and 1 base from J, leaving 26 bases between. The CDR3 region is CASSVPPPGHQDTSYEQYF. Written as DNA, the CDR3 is TGCGCCAGCAGTGTTCCCCCGCCGGGACACCAAGACACTTCCTACGAGCAGTACTTC.

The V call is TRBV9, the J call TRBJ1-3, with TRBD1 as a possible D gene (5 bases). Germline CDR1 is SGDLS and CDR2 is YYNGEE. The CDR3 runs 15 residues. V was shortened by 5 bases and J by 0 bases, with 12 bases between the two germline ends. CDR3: CASSGDRFSGNTIYF. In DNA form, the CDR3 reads TGTGCCAGCAGTGGCGACAGATTCTCTGGAAACACCATATATTTT.

CDR3 loop: CASRPSAGMYGYTF. Written as DNA, the CDR3 is TGTGCCAGCCGACCATCCGCAGGGATGTATGGCTACACCTTC. This chain uses TRBV27 with TRBJ1-2; D is perhaps TRBD1 (5 bases). From germline, CDR1 is MNHEY and CDR2 SMNVEV (reference sequence). V was shortened by 8 bases and J by 5 bases, with 18 bases between the two germline ends. The CDR3 consists of 14 residues.

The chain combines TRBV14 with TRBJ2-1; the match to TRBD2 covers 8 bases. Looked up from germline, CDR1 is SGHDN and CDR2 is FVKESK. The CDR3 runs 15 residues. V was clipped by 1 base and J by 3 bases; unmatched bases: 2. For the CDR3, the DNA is TGTGCCAGCAGCCAAGGACGGGGGGGCTACAATGAGCAGTTCTTC. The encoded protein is CASSQGRGGYNEQFF.

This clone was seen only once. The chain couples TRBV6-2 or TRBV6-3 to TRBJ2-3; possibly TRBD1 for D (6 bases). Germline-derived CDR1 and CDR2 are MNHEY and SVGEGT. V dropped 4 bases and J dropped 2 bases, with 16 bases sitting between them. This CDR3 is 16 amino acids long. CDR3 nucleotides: TGTGCCAGCAGTTTTACAGGGAGATACACCACAGATACGCAGTATTTT. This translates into CASSFTGRYTTDTQYF.

CDR3 amino acids: CASSQDRLAGFNEQFF. The CDR3 coding sequence is TGTGCCAGCAGCCAAGATAGGCTAGCGGGGTTCAATGAGCAGTTCTTC. The rearrangement joins TRBV3-1 (or the pseudogene TRBV3-2) to TRBJ2-1; TRBD2 matches at 9 bases. Unmatched junction bases numbered 6, after V lost 0 bases and J lost 6 bases. This CDR3 has 16 amino acids. CDR1 LGHDT and CDR2 YNNKEL come from the germline V gene (reference sequence).

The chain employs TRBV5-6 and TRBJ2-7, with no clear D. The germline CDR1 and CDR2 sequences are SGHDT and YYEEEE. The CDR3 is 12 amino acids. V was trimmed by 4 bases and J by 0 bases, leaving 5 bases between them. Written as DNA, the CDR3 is TGTGCCAGCAGCCCCAGCTCCTACGAGCAGTACTTC. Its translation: CASSPSSYEQYF.

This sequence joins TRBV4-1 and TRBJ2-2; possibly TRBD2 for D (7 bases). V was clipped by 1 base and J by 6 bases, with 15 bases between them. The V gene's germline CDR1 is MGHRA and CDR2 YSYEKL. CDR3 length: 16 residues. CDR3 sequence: CASSQVGGAAPGELFF. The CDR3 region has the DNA TGCGCCAGCAGCCAAGTTGGGGGGGCCGCACCCGGGGAGCTGTTTTTT.

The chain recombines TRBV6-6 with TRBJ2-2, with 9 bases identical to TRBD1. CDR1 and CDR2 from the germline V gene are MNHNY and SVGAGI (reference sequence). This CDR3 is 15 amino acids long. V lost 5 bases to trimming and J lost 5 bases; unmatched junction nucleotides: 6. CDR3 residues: CASSAGTGRTGELFF. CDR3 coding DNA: TGTGCCAGCAGTGCCGGGACAGGGAGGACCGGGGAGCTGTTTTTT.

The CDR3 sequence is CASSQELAGLNNEQFF. The CDR3 nucleotides read TGTGCCAGCAGCCAAGAACTAGCGGGGCTGAACAATGAGCAGTTCTTC. The V gene is TRBV3-1 (or the pseudogene TRBV3-2), the J gene TRBJ2-1; the match to TRBD2 covers 10 bases. CDR1 is LGHDT, CDR2 YNNKEL, per germline (reference sequence). Losses at the gene ends were 0 bases for V and 5 bases for J; bases not matched to a gene: 4. CDR3 length: 16 residues.

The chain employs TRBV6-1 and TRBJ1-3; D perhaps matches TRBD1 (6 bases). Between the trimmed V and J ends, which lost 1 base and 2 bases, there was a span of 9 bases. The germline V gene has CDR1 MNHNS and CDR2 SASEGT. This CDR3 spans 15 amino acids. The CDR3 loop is CASSEEAGAGNTIYF. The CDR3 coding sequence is TGTGCCAGCAGTGAAGAGGCAGGGGCTGGAAACACCATATATTTT.

The CDR3 nucleotides read TGTGCCAGCAGCTTACCTCTGGGCGCGGGCTATGGCTACACCTTC. This codes for CASSLPLGAGYGYTF. The J gene is TRBJ1-2, the V gene TRBV5-6; no reliable D call. This CDR3 has 15 amino acids. Between the trimmed V and J ends, which lost 2 bases and 4 bases, there was a span of 15 bases. The germline V gene has CDR1 SGHDT and CDR2 YYEEEE.